This T cell receptor beta chain was captured by sequencing in a study of T cell responses to AZD1222 COVID-19 vaccine. Study-level results: Nearly half of unique spike-specific TCRs reportedly avoided B.1.351 and B.1.1.7 mutated regions. In all cases, repertoires were sampled only after the peak T cell response.

A few counts support this clone. Its antigen is not known. Libraries were prepared by immunoSEQ multiplex PCR; TCRdb keeps only in-frame clonotypes and omits some of them. The table lists around 200,000 clones, around 90% of them singletons. The germline V and J ends were trimmed by 2 bases and 3 bases, with 7 bases remaining between them. The CDR3 spans 13 residues. The V gene's germline CDR1 is GTSNPN and CDR2 SVGIG (reference sequence). This clonotype was obtained from an adult who received the AZD1222 COVID-19 vaccine. The material was peripheral blood, obtained 28 days after the second AZD1222 dose. V is TRBV30 and J is TRBJ2-2; D not certain. The CDR3 DNA reads TGTGCCTGGAGTCAACAGTACACCGGGGAGCTGTTTTTT. Its translation: CAWSQQYTGELFF.